This note documents a single TCR beta chain sequence. Authors' methods: Nucleated cell number was recorded as an estimate derived from reference gene primer amplification. The data were produced by immunoSEQ multiplex PCR, yet TCRdb's version contains in-frame clones alone and is incomplete. That table is the source of V, J and clone size, and D and trimming were worked out from the DNA. This table has over 110,000 clones, around 88% appearing once. The record originates from a study of blood T cell repertoires in COVID-19. CDR3 length: 14 residues. The germline V gene has CDR1 MDHEN and CDR2 SYDVKM. Trimming removed 8 bases from V and 4 bases from J; junction bases left unmatched: 9.

The sequence derives from a human donor in a cohort sampled during active COVID-19. Input material: peripheral blood. The rearrangement uses TRBV28 and TRBJ2-7, with 9 positions matching TRBD1. Here the CDR3 reads CASGGAQGAYEQYF. The CDR3 DNA reads TGTGCCAGCGGGGGCGCACAGGGGGCTTACGAGCAGTACTTC.